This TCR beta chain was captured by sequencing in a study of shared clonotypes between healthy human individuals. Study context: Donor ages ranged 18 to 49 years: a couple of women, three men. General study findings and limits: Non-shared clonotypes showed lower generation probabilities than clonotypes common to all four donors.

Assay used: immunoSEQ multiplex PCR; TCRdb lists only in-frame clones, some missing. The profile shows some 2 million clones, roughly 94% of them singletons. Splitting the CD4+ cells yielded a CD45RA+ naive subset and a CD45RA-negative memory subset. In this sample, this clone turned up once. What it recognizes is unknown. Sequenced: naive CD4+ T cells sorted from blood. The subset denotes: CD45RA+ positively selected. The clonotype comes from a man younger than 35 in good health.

CDR3 sequence reads: CASSLEGGVDTQYF. The CDR3 DNA follows: TGTGCCAGCAGCTTGGAAGGGGGAGTCGATACGCAGTATTTT. This chain links TRBV5-8 with TRBJ2-3, with D tentatively TRBD1 (6 bases). The CDR3 spans 14 residues. Germline V CDR1 and CDR2: SGHTS, YDEGEE. The V end was cut by 0 bases, the J end by 6 bases, with 11 bases between.